The source of this T cell receptor (beta chain) is a study of T-cell memory formation after mild COVID-19 (dated by TCRdb to the early 2020s). About the full investigation: TCR sequence clusters from the two donors were found to be largely donor specific. Longitudinal TCRalpha and TCRbeta repertoire sequencing tracked T-cell clones expanding and contracting after mild COVID-19 in two donors. The cohort comprised two young, previously healthy adult volunteers, one female and one male.

This clonotype has only a few counts. Its antigen target is currently unknown. Nothing much larger sits one base from this clone, and base qualities are not available. The sequencer listed for this sample is Illumina NovaSeq 6000. TCRalpha and TCRbeta cDNA libraries were built by 5'RACE with constant-segment primers, adding sample barcodes and unique molecular identifiers. RNA was extracted from every sample with Trizol reagent. The libraries were amplified in two PCR steps, and the second step added a second sample barcode and Illumina TruSeq adapters. The libraries were sequenced on an Illumina NovaSeq using 2 x 150 bp paired-end reads. Regarding the original processing steps: The reads were demultiplexed and collapsed into UMI-guided consensus sequences using migec v1.2.7. With mixcr v2.1.11, UMI consensuses were aligned to TRA and TRB V and J templates and assembled into clonotypes. Expanded or contracted clonotypes were those called significant by both edgeR and NoisET, with noise models trained on biological replicates. For edgeR calls, the cutoffs were a false discovery rate-adjusted p below 0.01 and a log2 fold-change threshold of 1. As an exploratory analysis of dynamics, max-normalized trajectories of the 1000 most abundant clonotypes were examined by PCA with hierarchical clustering. Separately sequenced CD4+ and CD8+ repertoires were used to assign a CD4 or CD8 phenotype to each responding clone. The raw public data were reprocessed by TCRdb itself: fastp quality trimming at Q25, MiXCR clonotype calling, in-frame beta chains only. Rows with a matching CDR3 protein are joined into one entry that keeps the most common DNA and genes. Here the V and J calls rest on TCRdb's processing, not on the authors' analysis. The sample contains about 340,000 distinct CDR3 sequences, around 15% of them found a single time. Approximately 20% of the sample lies in the top ten.

The research as a whole found: Only two mild cases were covered by the study, and larger cohorts that include severe cases with pre-infection samples were considered necessary. The detection of some responding clones in pre-infection memory suggests that pre-existing cross-reactive memory T cells joined the SARS-CoV-2 response. The second-wave clones that peaked on day 37 were not confirmed to be SARS-CoV-2 specific. Contracting CD4+ clones turned up mainly in the CM and EM memory subsets, whereas EMRA was where CD8+ clones were enriched. Clones contracting from day 15 to 85 had balanced CD4/CD8 phenotypes, while a second wave expanding from day 15 to 37 was biased towards CD4+.

Ficoll-Paque density gradient centrifugation was the method used to isolate PBMCs. Including cysteine and phenylalanine, the CDR3 has 19 amino acids. The kept DNA is CDR3 alone, 57 bases in frame from the first base. Ends trimmed: V by 5 bases, J by 0 bases; bases unmatched to a gene: 15. In the germline V gene (reference sequence), CDR1 corresponds to WNHNN and CDR2 to SYGVQD. The sample taken for sequencing was PBMCs or a T cell subset sorted from them (not recorded which). The chain joins TRBV10-1 to TRBJ1-1; 10 nucleotides in the junction match TRBD1. This TCR came from a man aged 18 to 29 who had mild COVID-19 (a few samples of this study predate the infection). The sample titles of this study are shuffled in the database, so cell type and time point are left out; the donor was told from shared clones. For the CDR3, the sequence is CASSPGTGVAQIMNTEAFF. The nucleotide sequence is given as TGCGCCAGCAGTCCCGGGACAGGGGTTGCACAAATCATGAACACTGAAGCTTTCTTT.